These 27 T cell receptor beta chains were sequenced from one sample in a study of OX40 agonist ivuxolimab in advanced cancers. TCRdb's table, derived via immunoSEQ multiplex PCR, lists solely in-frame clones and lacks some. The profile shows 70,000 to 80,000 clones, 85% to 95% of them singletons. Source: CD4+ or CD8+ T cells sorted from blood, taken in a trial of the OX40 agonist ivuxolimab. All receptors come from an adult with an advanced solid tumor such as melanoma, head and neck, liver or kidney cancer.

The rearrangement links TRBV4-3 to TRBJ1-2; TRBD1 is a possible D gene (6 bases). CDR1 is LGHNA, CDR2 YSLEER, per germline. CDR3 length equals 13 residues. Trimming cost V 0 bases and J 7 bases, with 9 bases left between them. The CDR3 sequence is CASSQDKGGGYTF. CDR3 nucleotide sequence: TGCGCCAGCAGCCAAGATAAGGGGGGTGGCTACACCTTC.

The CDR3 reads CASSPPEGTYEQYF. In nucleotides, the CDR3 is TGTGCCAGCAGCCCTCCGGAGGGGACCTACGAGCAGTACTTC. V is TRBV11-2 and J is TRBJ2-7; D might be TRBD2 (6 bases). The CDR3 has 14 residues. Trimming shortened V by 5 bases and J by 2 bases, and 13 bases separated the two germline ends. The V gene's germline CDR1 is SGHAT and CDR2 FQNNGV.

This sequence joins TRBV19 and TRBJ2-7; D tentatively reads TRBD1 or TRBD2 (6 bases each). The V and J ends lost 10 bases and 5 bases respectively, with 15 bases between them. Germline V gene lookup returns CDR1 LNHDA and CDR2 SQIVND (reference sequence). The CDR3 sequence is 12 residues long. For the CDR3, the DNA is TGTGCCACCTCACAGGGACTCCACGAGCAGTACTTC. Translation gives CATSQGLHEQYF. Full variable domain (rest looked up from reference TRBV19 and TRBJ2-7): DGGITQSPKYLFRKEGQNVTLSCEQNLNHDAMYWYRQDPGQGLRLIYYSQIVNDFQKGDIAEGYSVSREKKESFPLTVTSAQKNPTAFYLCATSQGLHEQYFGPGTRLTVT.

The rearrangement uses TRBV4-3 and TRBJ2-3, with D hard to call. With 1 base removed from V and 2 bases from J, the gap between germline ends came to 7 bases. The CDR3 is 14 residues long. Germline values: CDR1 LGHNA, CDR2 YSLEER. CDR3 region: CASSQVTPTDTQYF. As DNA, the CDR3 is TGCGCCAGCAGCCAAGTAACTCCCACAGATACGCAGTATTTT.

This chain uses TRBV15 with TRBJ2-7; tentatively, D is TRBD1 or TRBD2 (6 bases each). The V end lost 6 bases, the J end lost 1 base, and 10 bases lay between the germline ends. The CDR3 consists of 13 residues. Germline V lookup: CDR1 LNHNV, CDR2 YYDKDF (reference sequence). CDR3 sequence (DNA): TGTGCCACCAGAAGGAGGGGGTCCTACGAGCAGTACTTC. It codes for CATRRRGSYEQYF.

The chain joins TRBV13 to TRBJ1-1, with 7 bases aligning to TRBD1. The CDR3 extends over 14 amino acids. CDR1 is PRHDT and CDR2 is FYEKMQ in the germline V gene (reference sequence). After removal of 5 bases from V and 8 bases from J, the junction contained 11 bases not matched to a gene. CDR3 DNA: TGTGCCAGCAGCCTGCCCCTTCAGGGGGAAGAAGCTTTCTTT. It translates to CASSLPLQGEEAFF. Filled out from reference TRBV13 and TRBJ1-1, the complete variable domain reads AAGVIQSPRHLIKEKRETATLKCYPIPRHDTVYWYQQGPGQDPQFLISFYEKMQSDKGSIPDRFSAQQFSDYHSELNMSSLELGDSALYFCASSLPLQGEEAFFGQGTRLTVV.

V and J are TRBV9 and TRBJ1-2; unclear D gene. This CDR3 contains 11 residues. Trimming removed 6 bases from V and 5 bases from J, with 8 bases in between. CDR1 and CDR2 from the germline V gene are SGDLS and YYNGEE. This chain's CDR3 is CASKNVYGYTF. The CDR3 bases are TGTGCCAGCAAGAATGTTTATGGCTACACCTTC.

The CDR3 bases are TGTGCCAGCTGGGGTAGCGGGGTCGGCAAAAACATTCAGTACTTC. Its translation: CASWGSGVGKNIQYF. The chain combines TRBV27 with TRBJ2-4; 8 bases match TRBD2. CDR1 MNHEY and CDR2 SMNVEV come from the germline V gene (reference sequence). The CDR3 sequence is 15 residues long. V lost 8 bases, J lost 3 bases, and 9 bases stayed unmatched.

In its sample, this clone was seen many times. The chain has TRBV2 and TRBJ1-1; 7 bases are shared with TRBD1. CDR3 length: 13 residues. Germline CDR1 is SNHLY and CDR2 is FYNNEI. The junction had 7 bases not matched to a gene; V was cut back by 4 bases and J by 8 bases. The CDR3 region has the DNA TGTGCCAGCAGTGCCGTGACAGGGCGGGAAGCTTTCTTT. It translates to CASSAVTGREAFF.

The CDR3 region is CASSRLTGELFF. The CDR3 nucleotides are TGCGCCAGTTCCCGGTTGACCGGGGAGCTGTTTTTT. The chain combines TRBV10-2 with TRBJ2-2; no definite D call. Trimming stripped 9 bases from V and 5 bases from J, with 10 bases between. The germline V gene encodes CDR1 WSHSY and CDR2 SAAADI. CDR3 length: 12 amino acids.

CDR3 protein: CASSLVVAYADEVYEQYF. CDR3 coding DNA: TGTGCCAGCAGCTTAGTGGTTGCGTACGCAGATGAAGTCTACGAGCAGTACTTC. This chain uses TRBV7-2 with TRBJ2-7; D gene ambiguous. The V gene lost 1 base and the J gene lost 3 bases, with 22 bases spanning the gap. CDR1 is SGHTA and CDR2 is FQGNSA in the germline V gene. The CDR3 contains 18 residues.

This rearrangement joins TRBV19 to TRBJ2-7; 11 positions match TRBD1. CDR3 length equals 15 residues. Germline loops: CDR1 LNHDA, CDR2 SQIVND (reference sequence). J was trimmed by 2 bases and V by 6 bases; bases with no gene match: 6. The CDR3 DNA reads TGTGCCAGTAGCCCCGGGACAGGGGGAACCTACGAGCAGTACTTC. This translates into CASSPGTGGTYEQYF.

J is TRBJ2-1 and V is TRBV9, with 11 bases matching TRBD1. Germline V gene sequence: CDR1 SGDLS, CDR2 YYNGEE. The CDR3 has 18 residues. J was trimmed by 7 bases and V by 1 base; bases with no gene match: 13. DNA for the CDR3: TGTGCCAGCAGCGTACCTCGAGGGAAGGGACAGGGGGGAAATGAGCAGTTCTTC. Protein sequence: CASSVPRGKGQGGNEQFF.

This chain joins TRBV5-6 and TRBJ2-7; 8 bases align to TRBD1. Germline V gene lookup returns CDR1 SGHDT and CDR2 YYEEEE. This CDR3 has 12 amino acids. V lost 7 bases, J lost 2 bases, and 2 bases stayed unmatched. The CDR3: CASGQGAYEQYF. In DNA form, the CDR3 reads TGTGCCAGCGGACAGGGAGCCTACGAGCAGTACTTC.

The chain recombines TRBV15 with TRBJ1-4, with D unresolved. With 6 bases removed from V and 4 bases from J, the gap between germline ends came to 12 bases. The germline V gene has CDR1 LNHNV and CDR2 YYDKDF (reference sequence). CDR3 size: 14 residues. The DNA of the CDR3 is TGTGCCACCAGTCCCGAGGACGTTAATGAAAAACTGTTTTTT. It yields the protein CATSPEDVNEKLFF.

The CDR3 is CASSAVQVEQSRANVLTF. CDR3 DNA sequence: TGTGCCAGCAGTGCGGTCCAGGTGGAACAAAGTCGGGCCAACGTCCTGACTTTC. The chain has TRBV6-1 and TRBJ2-6; no reliable D call. The ends were cut back, 4 bases at V and 5 bases at J, with 21 bases in the middle. The germline CDR1 and CDR2 sequences are MNHNS and SASEGT. The CDR3 runs to 18 residues.

The V call is TRBV7-9, the J call TRBJ2-1; 10 bases line up with TRBD2. The CDR3 extends over 15 amino acids. Germline V lookup: CDR1 SEHNR, CDR2 FQNEAQ (reference sequence). J lost 6 bases, V lost 5 bases, and 7 bases had no gene match. The CDR3 region has the DNA TGTGCCAGCAGCCTTAGGAGCGGGAGGGTCAATGAGCAGTTCTTC. Residues: CASSLRSGRVNEQFF.

The rearrangement links TRBV5-4 to TRBJ2-1, with D hard to call. CDR3 length: 11 amino acids. Germline V lookup: CDR1 SGHNT, CDR2 YYREEE (reference sequence). Trimming pared 0 bases from V and 12 bases from J, leaving 7 bases between. CDR3 coding DNA: TGTGCCAGCAGCTTGGGCTCTTGGCAGTTCTTC. Its translation: CASSLGSWQFF.

The chain uses TRBV19 and TRBJ1-5; D is unresolved. The length of the CDR3 is 12 residues. Germline V lookup: CDR1 LNHDA, CDR2 SQIVND (reference sequence). The ends were cut back, 5 bases at V and 4 bases at J, with 6 bases in the middle. The CDR3 sequence is CASSWVNQPQHF. In DNA, the CDR3 is TGTGCCAGTAGTTGGGTAAATCAGCCCCAGCATTTT.

The V and J genes are TRBV5-6 and TRBJ1-4; TRBD1 matches 9 bases. The trim removed 4 bases at V and 5 bases at J, leaving 9 bases unmatched. This CDR3 has 16 residues. Germline V gene data show CDR1 as SGHDT and CDR2 as YYEEEE. CDR3 DNA: TGTGCCAGCAGCGTGGCGGTGACAGGGGGAAATGAAAAACTGTTTTTT. This translates into CASSVAVTGGNEKLFF.

The chain links TRBV13 to TRBJ2-1; 12 bases fit TRBD2. Trimming at V came to 4 bases and at J to 7 bases, leaving 5 bases not matched to a gene. There are 15 residues in the CDR3. Germline V gene lookup returns CDR1 PRHDT and CDR2 FYEKMQ (reference sequence). The CDR3 protein is CASSSRLAGVNEQFF. The DNA for the CDR3 is TGTGCCAGCAGCTCAAGACTAGCGGGAGTAAATGAGCAGTTCTTC.

This sequence joins TRBV30 and TRBJ2-5; D perhaps matches TRBD1 (6 bases). Trimming removed 4 bases at V and 5 bases at J, with 14 bases between. CDR1 and CDR2 from the germline V gene are GTSNPN and SVGIG (reference sequence). The CDR3 spans 13 residues. Here the CDR3 reads CAWKQGTRETQYF. CDR3 nucleotide sequence: TGTGCCTGGAAACAGGGCACCAGGGAGACCCAGTACTTC. The full variable domain, completed using reference TRBV30 and TRBJ2-5, is SQTIHQWPATLVQPVGSPLSLECTVEGTSNPNLYWYRQAAGRGLQLLFYSVGIGQISSEVPQNLSASRPQDRQFILSSKKLLLSDSGFYLCAWKQGTRETQYFGPGTRLLVL.

The rearrangement joins TRBV13 to TRBJ2-2; D unresolved. Germline values: CDR1 PRHDT, CDR2 FYEKMQ (reference sequence). V lost 9 bases and J 6 bases, leaving 8 bases between the germline ends. This CDR3 is built from 11 residues. The CDR3 sequence is CASGVSGELFF. CDR3 nucleotides: TGTGCCAGTGGGGTATCCGGGGAGCTGTTTTTT.

DNA of the CDR3: TGTGCCAAGGGTAGCGGGAGGTCAGAGACCCAGTACTTC. It yields the protein CAKGSGRSETQYF. The genes are TRBV2 and TRBJ2-5; 10 bases fit TRBD2. V dropped 10 bases and J dropped 4; count of bases not matched to a gene: 6. CDR3 size: 13 residues. In germline, CDR1 is SNHLY, CDR2 FYNNEI.

This sequence joins TRBV20-1 and TRBJ2-5; D gene unclear. V was shortened by 3 bases and J by 5 bases, with 7 bases between the two germline ends. This CDR3 is built from 11 residues. Germline V gene data show CDR1 as DFQATT and CDR2 as SNEGSKA (reference sequence). The CDR3 loop is CSASLSETQYF. DNA of the CDR3: TGCAGTGCTAGCCTCAGTGAGACCCAGTACTTC.

The chain joins TRBV15 to TRBJ2-1; the match to TRBD2 covers 10 bases. Trimming at V came to 6 bases and at J to 8 bases, leaving 13 bases not matched to a gene. Germline values: CDR1 LNHNV, CDR2 YYDKDF (reference sequence). This CDR3 is built from 16 residues. The chain's CDR3 is CATRGVSSGSSYEQFF. CDR3 nucleotide sequence: TGTGCCACCAGGGGGGTCTCTAGCGGGAGTAGCTATGAGCAGTTCTTC. The whole variable domain, filled in from reference TRBV15 and TRBJ2-1, reads DAMVIQNPRYQVTQFGKPVTLSCSQTLNHNVMYWYQQKSSQAPKLLFHYYDKDFNNEADTPDNFQSRRPNTSFCFLDIRSPGLGDTAMYLCATRGVSSGSSYEQFFGPGTRLTVL.

In this sample, this clone turned up many times. The V gene is TRBV27, the J gene TRBJ2-2; TRBD2 matches 10 bases. The CDR3 covers 16 residues. The germline V gene encodes CDR1 MNHEY and CDR2 SMNVEV (reference sequence). Trimming cost V 5 bases and J 3 bases; bases outside gene matches: 6. CDR3 loop: CASSPRTSGYTGELFF. The CDR3 DNA follows: TGTGCCAGCAGTCCCCGGACTAGCGGTTACACCGGGGAGCTGTTTTTT.